Shown below are 9 T cell receptor beta chains from a single sample sequenced in a study of spatial heterogeneity in lung cancer. Time point given: blood at routine non-recurrence follow-up after resection. TCRs were sequenced from unsorted whole RNA of tumor, nontumor lung or PBMC. In TCRdb, the 5' RACE reads were re-called with MiXCR into one record per CDR3 protein. The data contain around 120,000 distinct CDR3 sequences, about 12% of them singletons. Sequenced material: PBMCs, taken at follow-up. These receptors were taken from a male donor with early-stage non-small cell lung cancer.

This clonotype showed up many times. The V gene is TRBV4-1, the J gene TRBJ2-3; TRBD2 agrees at 7 bases. The CDR3 covers 16 residues. Trimming at V came to 3 bases and at J to 2 bases, leaving 8 bases not matched to a gene. The V gene's germline CDR1 is MGHRA and CDR2 YSYEKL. CDR3: CASSHPGRAFTDTQYF. CDR3 in DNA: TGCGCCAGCAGCCACCCTGGGAGGGCCTTCACAGATACGCAGTATTTT.

This clonotype was counted many times. The J gene is TRBJ2-2, the V gene TRBV19, with TRBD2 identical over 11 bases. V was pared by 6 bases and J by 4 bases, with 16 bases of the junction left unmatched. The CDR3 runs 19 residues. Germline V lookup: CDR1 LNHDA, CDR2 SQIVND (reference sequence). CDR3 sequence reads: CASSPWASGGQRSTGELFF. The DNA for the CDR3 is TGTGCCAGTAGCCCCTGGGCTAGCGGGGGGCAAAGATCCACCGGGGAGCTGTTTTTT.

This clonotype appeared many times. This chain joins TRBV12-3 or TRBV12-4 and TRBJ1-2; a possible D gene is TRBD1 (6 bases). The CDR3 spans 14 residues. V gave up 0 bases and J gave up 7 bases, with 12 bases separating them. In DNA, the CDR3 is TGTGCCAGCAGTTTAGCGAAAAACAGGGCTGGCTACACCTTC. Its translation is CASSLAKNRAGYTF.

In its sample, this clonotype was seen many times. This chain joins TRBV3-1 and TRBJ1-2; 9 bases line up with TRBD1. Per the germline V gene, CDR1 is LGHDT and CDR2 is YNNKEL (reference sequence). With 3 bases clipped from V and 2 bases from J, the junction kept 1 base outside the gene matches. There are 14 residues in the CDR3. CDR3 protein: CASSQGTGNYGYTF. DNA for the CDR3: TGTGCCAGCAGCCAGGGGACAGGGAACTATGGCTACACCTTC.

The chain is built from TRBV7-2 and TRBJ1-5; perhaps TRBD1 as D (6 bases). Trimming pared 1 base from V and 3 bases from J, leaving 13 bases between. The CDR3 is 16 amino acids. The V gene's germline CDR1 is SGHTA and CDR2 FQGNSA. The CDR3 DNA reads TGTGCCAGCAGCTTAGGGCCCACAGGGACCAATCAGCCCCAGCATTTT. Encoded protein: CASSLGPTGTNQPQHF.

The chain couples TRBV4-2 to TRBJ2-2, with D possibly being TRBD1 or TRBD2 (6 bases each). The germline CDR1 and CDR2 sequences are LGHNA and YNFKEQ. The V end lost 1 base, the J end lost 4 bases, and 19 bases lay between the germline ends. There are 18 residues in the CDR3. CDR3 sequence reads: CASSQGLGGAGATGELFF. DNA for the CDR3: TGTGCCAGCAGCCAAGGTTTGGGGGGCGCAGGGGCCACCGGGGAGCTGTTTTTT.

This clonotype has just a few counts. The rearrangement joins TRBV9 to TRBJ1-2; the match to TRBD1 covers 7 bases. Trimming at V came to 4 bases and at J to 4 bases, leaving 7 bases not matched to a gene. CDR3 length equals 14 residues. Germline lookup yields CDR1 SGDLS and CDR2 YYNGEE. CDR3 DNA sequence: TGTGCCAGCAGCATCGGACAGGACAGCTATGGCTACACCTTC. Its protein is CASSIGQDSYGYTF.

CDR3 sequence: CASSWGRGVIQGGYTF. CDR3 in DNA: TGTGCCAGCAGTTGGGGCAGGGGCGTAATACAAGGTGGCTACACCTTC. The gene calls are TRBV12-3 or TRBV12-4 and TRBJ1-2; D perhaps matches TRBD1 (6 bases). The CDR3 spans 16 residues. V lost 4 bases, J lost 7 bases, and 22 bases lay in between.

This clonotype showed up many times. The gene calls are TRBV29-1 and TRBJ1-4, with TRBD1 as a possible D gene (6 bases). CDR1 SQVTM and CDR2 ANQGSEA come from the germline V gene. V dropped 7 bases and J dropped 6 bases, with 12 bases sitting between them. The CDR3 spans 12 residues. The CDR3 bases are TGCAGCGCGGTCTCAGGGGATGAAAAACTGTTTTTT. Translation gives CSAVSGDEKLFF.